Following are 26 T cell receptor beta chains from one sample sequenced in a study of T cell repertoires in cytomegalovirus infection. TCRdb reanalysed the reads using MiXCR and keeps one entry per CDR3 protein. The repertoire holds 350,000 to 500,000 distinct CDR3 sequences, roughly 31% seen once, with roughly 13% in the top ten. Sample: PBMCs. The receptors come from a human donor in good health (CMV status not recorded). Some clones in this sample may be carry-over from other donors' samples.

In its sample, this clonotype was seen many times. The gene calls are TRBV7-6 and TRBJ1-4; 7 bases are a match to TRBD1. Trimming removed 4 bases from V and 8 bases from J; junction bases left unmatched: 7. This CDR3 spans 14 amino acids. Germline CDR1 is SGHVS and CDR2 is FNYEAQ. DNA of the CDR3: TGTGCCAGCAGCTCGCCAGGGGGATTGGAAAAACTGTTTTTT. Residues: CASSSPGGLEKLFF.

This clonotype was counted many times. The chain recombines TRBV7-8 with TRBJ2-1; 10 bases agree with TRBD1. Trimming took 1 base from V and 3 from J; bases not matched to a gene: 9. CDR1 is SGHVS, CDR2 FQNEAQ, per germline. This CDR3 comprises 18 residues. The CDR3 here is CASSLDSPGQGNYNEQFF. The DNA of the CDR3 is TGTGCCAGCAGCTTAGATTCGCCGGGACAGGGGAACTACAATGAGCAGTTCTTC.

Here the CDR3 DNA reads TGTGCCAGCGGATCTCAGGGGGCCTGGGACCAGTACTTC. This sequence encodes CASGSQGAWDQYF. The chain has TRBV6-2 or TRBV6-3 and TRBJ2-5, with 8 bases that match TRBD1. V shed 8 bases, J shed 10 bases, and the junction held 12 bases outside the gene matches. Germline V gene data show CDR1 as MNHEY and CDR2 as SVGEGT. The CDR3 runs to 13 residues.

This clonotype came up many times. The gene calls are TRBV7-6 and TRBJ2-5; 8 bases are a match to TRBD2. The germline V gene has CDR1 SGHVS and CDR2 FNYEAQ. The CDR3 is 15 residues long. With V trimmed by 2 bases and J by 2 bases, 4 bases remained unmatched. The CDR3 loop is CASSLWRGVQETQYF. Here the CDR3 DNA reads TGTGCCAGCAGCTTATGGCGGGGGGTACAAGAGACCCAGTACTTC.

This clonotype was counted a few times. V gene TRBV10-3 combines with J gene TRBJ2-1, with D tentatively TRBD1 or TRBD2 (6 bases each). In germline, CDR1 is ENHRY, CDR2 SYGVKD. Trimming stripped 3 bases from V and 10 bases from J, with 25 bases between. The CDR3 has 17 residues. The CDR3 DNA sequence: TGTGCCATCAGTGACCCCGGGGGCGTGATGACATTAGTGGAGCAGTTCTTC. Translating gives CAISDPGGVMTLVEQFF.

This chain uses TRBV9 with TRBJ2-1; 11 positions agree with TRBD2. Losses at the gene ends were 5 bases for V and 9 bases for J; bases not matched to a gene: 7. This CDR3 is built from 14 residues. Per the germline V gene, CDR1 is SGDLS and CDR2 is YYNGEE. The CDR3 DNA reads as TGTGCCAGCAGTTTAGCGGGGGGGCAGAGTGAGCAGTTCTTC. Amino acid sequence: CASSLAGGQSEQFF.

The table lists this clonotype with a few counts. The CDR3 nucleotides are TGTGCCAGCAGTCCCCAAGGGACAGGGTGGAATCAGCCCCAGCATTTT. Translated, it gives CASSPQGTGWNQPQHF. This chain joins TRBV6-6 and TRBJ1-5; 9 nucleotides line up with TRBD1. With 5 bases clipped from V and 4 bases from J, the junction kept 9 bases outside the gene matches. Germline V CDR1 and CDR2: MNHNY, SVGAGI (reference sequence). The CDR3 extends over 16 amino acids.

The chain combines TRBV14 with TRBJ2-3; no definite D call. Germline assignment: CDR1 SGHDN and CDR2 FVKESK. The CDR3 contains 13 residues. Trimming removed 4 bases at V and 3 bases at J, with 8 bases between. The CDR3 DNA reads TGTGCCAGCAGCCCCCCTCGGACAGATACGCAGTATTTT. Translated: CASSPPRTDTQYF.

Comment on this clonotype: The germline gene is not matched at one end of the junction; a read error may be the cause. The chain joins TRBV11-2 to TRBJ2-1; 9 bases fit TRBD1. The CDR3 loop spans 13 amino acids. The germline V gene has CDR1 SGHAT and CDR2 FQNNGV. CDR3 coding DNA: TGTTCCAGCAGCGCCGGGACAGGGAATGAGCAGTTCTTC. It codes for CSSSAGTGNEQFF. Full variable domain (missing parts from reference TRBV11-2 and TRBJ2-1): EAGVAQSPRYKIIEKRQSVAFWCNPISGHATLYWYQQILGQGPKLLIQFQNNGVVDDSQLPKDRFSAERLKGVDSTLKIQPAKLEDSAVYLCSSSAGTGNEQFFGPGTRLTVL.

About this clonotype: This CDR3 fails to terminate in the conserved phenylalanine or tryptophan, so it likely reflects a read error. The chain uses TRBV7-2 and TRBJ1-5, with D hard to call. Trimming took 1 base from V and 7 from J, leaving 8 bases between them. CDR3 length: 13 amino acids. Per the germline V gene, CDR1 is SGHTA and CDR2 is FQGNSA. Here the CDR3 reads CASSLDSRQPQHL. The CDR3 DNA sequence: TGTGCCAGCAGCTTAGATAGTAGGCAGCCCCAGCATTTG.

The chain is built from TRBV10-3 and TRBJ2-7; D not certain. Trimming removed 6 bases from V and 3 bases from J, with 6 bases in between. CDR3 length: 11 amino acids. CDR1 and CDR2 (germline): ENHRY, SYGVKD. CDR3 coding DNA: TGTGCCATCAGAACGGACTACGAGCAGTACTTC. It codes for CAIRTDYEQYF.

The J gene is TRBJ1-2, the V gene TRBV28, with D unresolved. The V and J ends lost 1 base and 4 bases respectively, with 10 bases between them. Germline V CDR1 and CDR2: MDHEN, SYDVKM. This CDR3 is built from 14 residues. The CDR3 loop is CASSLYGVTYGYTF. CDR3 nucleotides: TGTGCCAGCAGTTTATACGGGGTCACCTATGGCTACACCTTC.

Ten or more counts support this clonotype. The chain couples TRBV7-8 to TRBJ1-4; D unresolved. CDR3 size: 16 residues. V was cut by 2 bases and J by 0 bases, with 10 bases left in between. Looked up from germline, CDR1 is SGHVS and CDR2 is FQNEAQ. DNA for the CDR3: TGTGCCAGCAGCTTAAGGCGGGCTGCAACTAATGAAAAACTGTTTTTT. It encodes CASSLRRAATNEKLFF.

This clonotype has ten or more counts. J is TRBJ2-4 and V is TRBV7-2; 10 nucleotides agree with TRBD2. Looked up from germline, CDR1 is SGHTA and CDR2 is FQGNSA. The CDR3 loop spans 18 amino acids. The trim removed 1 base at V and 1 base at J, leaving 7 bases unmatched. CDR3 in DNA: TGTGCCAGCAGCTTAGTCAGCGGGGGGGCTGGGGCCAAAAACATTCAGTACTTC. Translating gives CASSLVSGGAGAKNIQYF.

This clonotype was seen at least ten times. The chain combines TRBV7-2 with TRBJ1-6, with D uncertain. The CDR3 runs to 16 residues. CDR1 is SGHTA, CDR2 FQGNSA, per germline. The ends were cut back, 0 bases at V and 0 bases at J, with 6 bases in the middle. The DNA for the CDR3 is TGTGCCAGCAGCTTAGCGGAAGGCTCCTATAATTCACCCCTCCACTTT. It is translated as CASSLAEGSYNSPLHF.

The gene calls are TRBV7-9 and TRBJ1-5; D unresolved. Trimming shortened V by 5 bases and J by 0 bases, and 8 bases separated the two germline ends. CDR1 SEHNR and CDR2 FQNEAQ come from the germline V gene (reference sequence). This CDR3 is built from 14 residues. This chain's CDR3 is CASSPANSNQPQHF. CDR3 nucleotides: TGTGCCAGCAGCCCGGCAAATAGCAATCAGCCCCAGCATTTT.

This clonotype was detected only a few times. The J gene is TRBJ1-6, the V gene TRBV5-1; D might be TRBD1 (5 bases). The CDR3 is 15 residues long. V was cut by 0 bases and J by 8 bases, with 12 bases left in between. Germline V CDR1 and CDR2: SGHRS, YFSETQ. As DNA, the CDR3 is TGCGCCAGCAGCTTGGGACAGCTGGACCATTCACCCCTCCACTTT. Protein sequence: CASSLGQLDHSPLHF.

This clonotype was counted many times. The chain carries TRBV7-2 and TRBJ1-5; TRBD1 is a possible D gene (6 bases). There are 12 residues in the CDR3. Germline-derived CDR1 and CDR2 are SGHTA and FQGNSA. The CDR3 DNA is TGTGCTTCTAAGGGGGTGAATCAGCCCCAGCATTTT. It translates to CASKGVNQPQHF. The full variable domain, with the rest looked up from reference TRBV7-2 and TRBJ1-5, is GAGVSQSPSNKVTEKGKDVELRCDPISGHTALYWYRQSLGQGLEFLIYFQGNSAPDKSGLPSDRFSAERTGGSVSTLTIQRTQQEDSAVYLCASKGVNQPQHFGDGTRLSIL.

This rearrangement joins TRBV11-2 to TRBJ1-5; 9 bases match TRBD1. The germline gives CDR1 SGHAT, CDR2 FQNNGV. With 1 base clipped from V and 6 bases from J, the junction kept 10 bases outside the gene matches. The CDR3 loop spans 17 amino acids. CDR3: CASSLGLGQGLGQPQHF. The CDR3 nucleotides are TGTGCCAGCAGCTTAGGGTTGGGACAGGGATTGGGTCAGCCCCAGCATTTT.

The gene calls are TRBV19 and TRBJ2-7; no clear D gene. The CDR3 totals 13 residues. The germline V gene encodes CDR1 LNHDA and CDR2 SQIVND (reference sequence). V was trimmed by 8 bases and J by 0 bases, leaving 11 bases between them. CDR3 loop: CASADLISYEQYF. CDR3 nucleotide sequence: TGTGCCAGTGCGGACCTCATCTCCTACGAGCAGTACTTC. Full variable domain (remainder filled in from reference TRBV19 and TRBJ2-7): DGGITQSPKYLFRKEGQNVTLSCEQNLNHDAMYWYRQDPGQGLRLIYYSQIVNDFQKGDIAEGYSVSREKKESFPLTVTSAQKNPTAFYLCASADLISYEQYFGPGTRLTVT.

Note on this clonotype: The junction departs from the called germline gene at one end, perhaps through a read error. This chain connects TRBV20-1 to TRBJ1-6; 9 positions match TRBD1. CDR3 length: 15 residues. CDR1 is DFQATT and CDR2 is SNEGSKA in the germline V gene (reference sequence). The CDR3: CSAPETGGYNSPLQF. Written as DNA, the CDR3 is TGCAGTGCTCCTGAGACAGGGGGATATAATTCACCCCTCCAATTT.

The sample holds a few counts of this clonotype. The chain couples TRBV7-6 to TRBJ2-3; possible D gene TRBD1, 5 bases. CDR3 size: 14 residues. Germline lookup yields CDR1 SGHVS and CDR2 FNYEAQ. Trimming shortened V by 5 bases and J by 2 bases, and 11 bases separated the two germline ends. DNA of the CDR3: TGTGCCAGCAGCGAAGGACACAACACAGATACGCAGTATTTT. Translating gives CASSEGHNTDTQYF.

This clonotype showed up many times. The chain joins TRBV28 to TRBJ2-5, with a weak D call TRBD1 (6 bases). From germline, CDR1 is MDHEN and CDR2 SYDVKM. The CDR3 has 16 amino acids. V was cut by 0 bases and J by 3 bases, with 14 bases left in between. The CDR3 protein is CASSLWGRTGKETQYF. Written as DNA, the CDR3 is TGTGCCAGCAGTTTATGGGGTCGTACAGGGAAAGAGACCCAGTACTTC.

The J gene is TRBJ2-2, the V gene TRBV7-2; 7 bases map to TRBD1. The CDR3 sequence is 15 residues long. In germline, CDR1 is SGHTA, CDR2 FQGNSA. V lost 4 bases, J lost 2 bases, and 4 bases stayed unmatched. DNA for the CDR3: TGTGCCAGCAGCTCTAGGGGGCATAACACCGGGGAGCTGTTTTTT. As protein: CASSSRGHNTGELFF.

This clonotype turned up a few times. The rearrangement joins TRBV29-1 to TRBJ1-2; D is perhaps TRBD1 (6 bases). V was trimmed by 3 bases and J by 5 bases, leaving 10 bases between them. This CDR3 region has 12 residues. CDR1 and CDR2 from the germline V gene are SQVTM and ANQGSEA. The CDR3 region is CSVDKGGYGYTF. Here the CDR3 DNA reads TGCAGCGTTGACAAGGGGGGTTATGGCTACACCTTC.

This sequence joins TRBV19 and TRBJ1-1, with a weak D call TRBD1 (5 bases). Germline loops: CDR1 LNHDA, CDR2 SQIVND (reference sequence). The V end was cut by 3 bases, the J end by 0 bases, with 14 bases between. The CDR3 consists of 16 residues. CDR3 DNA: TGTGCCAGTAGTATGGTCCAGGGCCCTATGAACACTGAAGCTTTCTTT. This gives the protein CASSMVQGPMNTEAFF.